Below, one T cell receptor beta chain is given with its context. Its antigen remains unknown. The method was immunoSEQ multiplex PCR; TCRdb's version includes in-frame clones alone and lacks a portion of them. Found here are tens of thousands of clones, roughly 84% of them singletons; the top ten hold about 2.1%. Time point denoted: pretreatment peripheral blood. Locally advanced or metastatic urothelial carcinoma was present in patients. This entry comes from a study of PD-L1 blockade in urothelial cancer. About the study: About 90% of the 29 patients were males with bladder-origin urothelial cancer. A median approximately 140,000 T cells were found in blood samples.

General study results and limits: Tumor-associated clones in blood expanded more at 3 weeks in durable-benefit patients.

The sample was PBMCs, taken around atezolizumab (anti-PD-L1) treatment. This TCR derives from a man aged 55 to 70 with urothelial cancer.

Here the CDR3 reads CASSLSLSNQEYF. The CDR3, as DNA: TGTGCCAGCAGCTTATCCCTTTCAAATCAGGAGTACTTC. This chain uses TRBV7-9 with TRBJ2-7; D gene unclear. V lost 2 bases and J lost 11, with 16 bases in between. The CDR3 is made up of 13 amino acids. CDR1 is SEHNR and CDR2 is FQNEAQ in the germline V gene (reference sequence).